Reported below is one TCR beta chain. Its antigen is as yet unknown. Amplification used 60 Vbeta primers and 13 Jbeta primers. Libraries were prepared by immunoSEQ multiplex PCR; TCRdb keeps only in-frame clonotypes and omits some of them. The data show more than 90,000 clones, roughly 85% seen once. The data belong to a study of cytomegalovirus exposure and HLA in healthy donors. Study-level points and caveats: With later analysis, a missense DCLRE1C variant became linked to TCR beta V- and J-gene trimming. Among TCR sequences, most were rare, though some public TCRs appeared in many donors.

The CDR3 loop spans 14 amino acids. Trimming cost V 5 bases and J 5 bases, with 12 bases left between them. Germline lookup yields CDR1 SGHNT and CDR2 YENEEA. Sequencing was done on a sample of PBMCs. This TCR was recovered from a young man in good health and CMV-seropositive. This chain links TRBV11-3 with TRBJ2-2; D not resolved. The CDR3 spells CASSKSLWTGELFF. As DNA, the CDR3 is TGTGCCAGCAGCAAGAGCTTATGGACCGGGGAGCTGTTTTTT.